This record covers a single TCR beta chain. The same CDR3 can be traced to other DNA sequences in this sample. These data belong to a study of OX40 agonist ivuxolimab in advanced cancers. Using immunoSEQ multiplex PCR, the repertoire was profiled, and TCRdb retains in-frame clones only, with some absent. The sample has about 69,000 clones; 80% are singletons. This CDR3 has 13 residues. V was shortened by 7 bases and J by 0 bases, with 9 bases between the two germline ends. CDR1 is MNHNS, CDR2 SASEGT, per germline. The specimen was CD4+ or CD8+ T cells sorted from blood, collected in a trial of the OX40 agonist ivuxolimab. The chain uses TRBV6-1 and TRBJ1-1, with D possibly TRBD1 on 6 matching bases. The sequence was obtained from an adult with an advanced solid tumor such as melanoma, head and neck, liver or kidney cancer. In DNA, the CDR3 is TGTGCCAGCACCCGGACAGTGAACACTGAAGCTTTCTTT. It translates to CASTRTVNTEAFF.